Sequencing of this T cell receptor beta chain was carried out in a study of T-cell reconstitution after alpha-beta-depleted transplantation in children. Study results and limitations: Newly generated T cells supplied most T-cell counts and diversity one year post-transplant. Several hundred expanded graft clones reportedly gave rise to the alpha-beta T cells present about two months after transplant. Certain patients had high TCRbeta diversity at day 60, and it came from recipient T cells and thymic progenitors that survived.

The length of the CDR3 is 17 residues. V gave up 2 bases and J gave up 6 bases; unmatched junction bases: 10. About this clonotype itself: Its antigen is currently unknown.

Unique molecular identifiers were built into the TCRbeta library. TCRdb independently ran MiXCR on the PCR reads; one entry per CDR3 protein. Among over 200,000 distinct CDR3 sequences, around 9.2% were seen once, and the ten largest hold roughly 35%. The receptor was derived from a male patient between 2 and 10 years old who had a stem cell transplant for acute myeloid leukemia, so the T cells may come from the graft donor. V and J are TRBV12-3 or TRBV12-4 and TRBJ2-1; the match to TRBD2 covers 10 bases. Sequenced here: PBMCs, mostly from graft donor cells, sampled 360 days after TCRalphabeta/CD19-depleted stem cell transplant. The CDR3 reads CASSLLASGGGRNEQFF. CDR3 in DNA: TGTGCCAGCAGTTTATTAGCTAGCGGGGGTGGCCGCAATGAGCAGTTCTTC.